A selection of T cell receptor beta chains follows, all from one sample in a study of T cells in Graves' hyperthyroidism and ophthalmopathy. TCRdb recomputed calls from the multiplex PCR reads with MiXCR, one row per CDR3 protein. The repertoire holds about 380,000 distinct CDR3 sequences, roughly 14% seen once, with about a fifth in the top ten. The source material was blood. Receptor source: a young man with Graves' hyperthyroidism that later progressed to Graves' ophthalmopathy. Each CDR3 is given with its conserved first and last residue. The order of the fields is CDR3 protein, V gene, D gene. D genes are given only for firm matches.

CDR3: CSPLGGGYNEQFF
V: TRBV20-1
D: .

CDR3: CASSSRWGEGYTF
V: TRBV7-6
D: .

CDR3: CASSPPEGHGYTF
V: TRBV6-1
D: .

CDR3: CASSLVRGRDEKLFF
V: TRBV7-9
D: .

CDR3: CASSPFGRSTDTQYF
V: TRBV4-1
D: TRBD2

CDR3: CASSGSYGYTF
V: TRBV2
D: .

CDR3: CASSLFPTDKAEAFF
V: TRBV7-3
D: .

CDR3: CASSFGRGEGQPQHF
V: TRBV7-9
D: .

CDR3: CASSPGPIEGAFF
V: TRBV18
D: .

CDR3: CATSVSDRFADTQYF
V: TRBV24-1
D: TRBD1

CDR3: CASSGLDRGPTEAFF
V: TRBV28
D: TRBD1

CDR3: CASSSGVDGYTF
V: TRBV12-3/TRBV12-4
D: .

CDR3: CASSAWTGALTYEQYF
V: TRBV7-9
D: TRBD1

CDR3: CAGSSGTGGHQPQHF
V: TRBV27
D: TRBD1

CDR3: CASSSNPRDSIIKQYF
V: TRBV11-2
D: TRBD1

CDR3: CASSYSGQGGVSVAGYGYTF
V: TRBV6-2/TRBV6-3
D: TRBD1

CDR3: CASSLGTGYEQYF
V: TRBV5-1
D: TRBD1

CDR3: CASSSYTSGGGDEQFF
V: TRBV5-1
D: TRBD2

CDR3: CSASNRGLSAPLSYEQYF
V: TRBV20-1
D: TRBD1

CDR3: CASSGVGGDYGYTF
V: TRBV9
D: .

CDR3: CASSGLRVGYEKLFF
V: TRBV10-1
D: .

CDR3: CASSQDPGQGYNQPQHF
V: TRBV4-1
D: TRBD1

CDR3: CASSEEAGTLTSYGYTF
V: TRBV6-1
D: .

CDR3: CASSLRQDSYEQYF
V: TRBV6-6
D: .

CDR3: CASSSYPGTGGDTEAFF
V: TRBV12-3/TRBV12-4
D: TRBD1

CDR3: CASSDVGSYNSPLHF
V: TRBV2
D: .

CDR3: CASSSQSAGSDGYTF
V: TRBV28
D: .

CDR3: CASSDISGGETQYF
V: TRBV7-9
D: TRBD2

CDR3: CASSHWGRGRNTEAFF
V: TRBV14
D: TRBD1

CDR3: CASSGQGALFYEQYF
V: TRBV27
D: TRBD1

CDR3: CASSLKGQGNYEQYF
V: TRBV7-3
D: TRBD1

CDR3: CASQWSRTGELFF
V: TRBV28
D: .

CDR3: CASSFGQAFYEQYF
V: TRBV11-2
D: TRBD1

CDR3: CASGNRGRDEKLFF
V: TRBV6-1
D: TRBD1

CDR3: CAISDSRTSGGDEQYF
V: TRBV10-3
D: TRBD2

CDR3: CASSLSGWGEQFF
V: TRBV27
D: .

CDR3: CAIQGTGGTGTEAFF
V: TRBV28
D: TRBD1

CDR3: CSARVLGVQTGELFF
V: TRBV20-1
D: .

CDR3: CASTWDISSYNSPLHF
V: TRBV2
D: .

CDR3: CASTWTGDNSPLHF
V: TRBV2
D: TRBD1

CDR3: CASSLTDRERNYGYTF
V: TRBV28
D: TRBD1

CDR3: CASGLALSPGDEQFF
V: TRBV12-5
D: .

CDR3: CASSAGPDGQPQHF
V: TRBV5-1
D: .

CDR3: CASTPEGAGNTGELFF
V: TRBV11-2
D: .

CDR3: CASTSGQGMADTQYF
V: TRBV7-2
D: TRBD1

CDR3: CGSYSPGGPVGELFF
V: TRBV28
D: TRBD2

CDR3: CASSPTGVQGELFF
V: TRBV7-8
D: .

CDR3: CASSPGFDQPQHF
V: TRBV19
D: .

CDR3: CASSFDGTYNYGYTF
V: TRBV28
D: .

CDR3: CASSPPDSAKPQHF
V: TRBV3-1
D: .

CDR3: CASMDGGGPRNTQYF
V: TRBV6-2/TRBV6-3
D: TRBD2

CDR3: CSAGTGDSPSYEQYF
V: TRBV20-1
D: TRBD1

CDR3: CASSQTDNEKLFF
V: TRBV4-1
D: .

CDR3: CASSLESVVVDYGYTF
V: TRBV13
D: .

CDR3: CSAHDLLYGYTF
V: TRBV20-1
D: .